This is a list of T cell receptor beta chains from one sample in a study of shared clonotypes between healthy human individuals. TCRdb's copy holds only in-frame clones and misses some; the assay was immunoSEQ multiplex PCR. Among roughly 1,000,000 clones listed, around 78% were seen once. The sequenced sample consisted of memory CD4+ T cells from PBMCs. Receptors originate from a man aged 18 to 35 in good health. Some clones in this sample may be carry-over from other donors' samples. Both conserved end residues are part of each CDR3. D genes are given only for firm matches. Clone size is given for some rows only: seen once, a few or many times, or a class if the clone is expanded.

TRBD2,TRBV7-2,.,TRBJ2-3,CASSPGPGRGGDTQYF,TGTGCCAGCAGCCCCGGGCCCGGGAGGGGAGGAGATACGCAGTATTTT
TRBD1,TRBV5-1,.,TRBJ2-3,CASSLDRGDTDTQYF,TGCGCCAGCAGCTTGGACAGGGGGGACACAGATACGCAGTATTTT
.,TRBV5-6,.,TRBJ1-4,CASSLISGSNEKLFF,TGTGCCAGCAGCTTAATCTCAGGGTCTAATGAAAAACTGTTTTTT
.,TRBV7-9,once,TRBJ2-7,CASSPLGAEQYF,TGTGCCAGCAGCCCCCTTGGGGCCGAGCAGTACTTC
TRBD2,TRBV5-3,.,TRBJ2-7,CARSRGTSGSYEQYF,TGTGCCAGAAGCCGCGGGACTAGCGGATCCTACGAGCAGTACTTC
TRBD2,TRBV18,.,TRBJ2-1,CASSPPGLAGQGGEQFF,TGTGCCAGCTCACCACCGGGACTAGCGGGACAGGGTGGTGAGCAGTTCTTC
.,TRBV28,.,TRBJ2-7,CASSSPNFGEQYF,TGTGCCAGCAGTTCCCCAAATTTCGGCGAGCAGTACTTC
.,TRBV5-1,.,TRBJ1-3,CASSSSGDTGNTIYF,TGCGCCAGCAGCTCATCGGGTGATACAGGAAACACCATATATTTT
.,TRBV6-5,.,TRBJ1-2,CASSGTTTWYGYTF,TGTGCCAGCAGTGGGACAACTACATGGTATGGCTACACCTTC
.,TRBV7-9,.,TRBJ1-5,CASSLVRGQPQHF,TGTGCCAGCAGCTTAGTCCGGGGGCAGCCCCAGCATTTT
.,TRBV28,.,TRBJ1-2,CASSLLGLASDGYTF,TGTGCCAGCAGTTTATTGGGGTTAGCTTCGGATGGCTACACCTTC
TRBD2,TRBV5-1,few,TRBJ2-2,CASSWGLESGELFF,TGTGCCAGCAGCTGGGGACTAGAAAGCGGGGAGCTGTTTTTT
.,TRBV6-5,few,TRBJ2-7,CATWSSSYEQYF,TGTGCCACTTGGAGTAGCTCCTACGAGCAGTACTTC
TRBD2,TRBV27,.,TRBJ2-3,CASKLAEHTDTQYF,TGTGCCAGCAAACTAGCGGAACACACAGATACGCAGTATTTT
.,TRBV30,.,TRBJ1-5,CAWSREGGHQPQHF,TGTGCCTGGAGTCGGGAGGGGGGTCATCAGCCCCAGCATTTT
TRBD2,TRBV5-4,.,TRBJ2-7,CASSLGLAGTYEQYF,TGTGCCAGCAGCTTGGGACTAGCGGGTACCTACGAGCAGTACTTC
.,TRBV28,.,TRBJ2-5,CAARDGFPQETQYF,TGTGCCGCCCGGGACGGCTTTCCTCAAGAGACCCAGTACTTC
TRBD1,TRBV28,many,TRBJ2-7,CASSLGGQGLYEQYF,TGTGCCAGCAGTTTGGGGGGACAGGGGCTCTACGAGCAGTACTTC
.,TRBV7-2,.,TRBJ2-7,CASSLARANEQYF,TGTGCCAGCAGCTTAGCCAGGGCCAACGAGCAGTACTTC
.,TRBV5-1,.,TRBJ2-7,CASSLEPPGHNEQYF,TGCGCCAGCAGCTTGGAGCCCCCGGGACACAACGAGCAGTACTTC
.,TRBV6-5,.,TRBJ2-1,CASSDSGTHNEQFF,TGTGCCAGCAGTGACTCCGGCACTCACAATGAGCAGTTCTTC
.,TRBV7-8,.,TRBJ2-7,CASSLEGPYYEQYF,TGTGCCAGCAGCTTAGAAGGACCGTACTACGAGCAGTACTTC
TRBD2,TRBV7-3,few,TRBJ2-1,CASSWTASGFNEQFF,TGTGCCAGCAGCTGGACAGCTAGCGGGTTCAATGAGCAGTTCTTC
TRBD1,TRBV28,few,TRBJ1-5,CASSSLGQGAFNQPQHF,TGTGCCAGCAGTTCCTTGGGACAGGGGGCATTTAATCAGCCCCAGCATTTT
TRBD1,TRBV30,.,TRBJ1-2,CAWSDLTDRDYTF,TGTGCCTGGAGTGACCTCACGGACAGGGACTACACCTTC
.,TRBV28,.,TRBJ1-6,CASSVGFFNSPLHF,TGTGCCAGCAGTGTCGGTTTCTTTAATTCACCCCTCCACTTT
.,TRBV27,many,TRBJ2-1,CASSLGSPNEQFF,TGTGCCAGCAGTTTAGGCAGTCCCAATGAGCAGTTCTTC
TRBD2,TRBV2,.,TRBJ2-1,CASSESGSYNEQFF,TGTGCCAGCAGTGAAAGCGGGAGCTACAATGAGCAGTTCTTC
.,TRBV9,.,TRBJ1-1,CASSVAAHLPEAFF,TGTGCCAGCAGCGTAGCCGCTCACCTACCTGAAGCTTTCTTT